One and the same sample provided the 29 T cell receptor beta chains below, sequenced in a study of T cell responses to AZD1222 COVID-19 vaccine. Sequencing was performed with immunoSEQ multiplex PCR; in TCRdb, only in-frame clones are kept and a portion is missing. Of tens of thousands of clones listed, approximately 89% are singletons. The sample in question was peripheral blood, obtained on day 0 of MenACWY control vaccination. These receptors originate from an adult in good health.

The CDR3 region is CASSQPGQTLDTQYF. CDR3 sequence (DNA): TGTGCCAGCAGCCAACCGGGACAGACCCTAGATACGCAGTATTTT. This rearrangement joins TRBV5-4 to TRBJ2-3; 7 bases are a match to TRBD1. The CDR3 has 15 amino acids. The germline gives CDR1 SGHNT, CDR2 YYREEE (reference sequence). V shed 4 bases and J 5 bases; nucleotides not matched to a gene: 10.

The V and J genes are TRBV28 and TRBJ2-7; maybe TRBD2 (6 bases). Germline assignment: CDR1 MDHEN and CDR2 SYDVKM. V was shortened by 5 bases and J by 2 bases, with 10 bases between the two germline ends. The CDR3 loop spans 13 amino acids. CDR3 nucleotides: TGTGCCAGCAGTCCGGGAGCGCCCTACGAGCAGTACTTC. It translates to CASSPGAPYEQYF.

This clone appeared a few times. This chain links TRBV11-1 with TRBJ1-2; D unresolved. Germline CDR1 and CDR2: SGHAT and FQDESV (reference sequence). This CDR3 comprises 14 residues. With 1 base removed from V and 7 bases from J, the gap between germline ends came to 13 bases. In DNA, the CDR3 is TGTGCCAGCAGCTTAGAGGTAATGGGGAGTGGCTACACCTTC. It codes for CASSLEVMGSGYTF.

V usage is TRBV28 and J usage is TRBJ1-2; 8 positions agree with TRBD1. CDR1 MDHEN and CDR2 SYDVKM come from the germline V gene. The junction had 16 bases not matched to a gene; V was cut back by 3 bases and J by 4 bases. This CDR3 contains 18 residues. In DNA form, the CDR3 reads TGTGCCAGCAGTTTTGGTATTTTGGACAGGGCACAACCCTATGGCTACACCTTC. Protein product: CASSFGILDRAQPYGYTF.

This chain uses TRBV4-2 with TRBJ1-5; TRBD1 agrees at 7 bases. Germline loops: CDR1 LGHNA, CDR2 YNFKEQ. The CDR3 contains 16 residues. The V and J ends lost 3 bases and 6 bases, in that order; junction bases with no gene match: 11. As DNA, the CDR3 is TGTGCCAGCAGCCAGTATCTTACAGGGGACGGTCAGCCCCAGCATTTT. This encodes CASSQYLTGDGQPQHF.

This clone was seen once. The chain uses TRBV28 and TRBJ1-4, with D unresolved. Trimming took 6 bases from V and 8 from J, leaving 13 bases between them. CDR3 size: 13 residues. The germline CDR1 and CDR2 sequences are MDHEN and SYDVKM. In nucleotides, the CDR3 is TGTGCCAGCAGGGTCCGAACTGGGGAAAAACTGTTTTTT. It codes for CASRVRTGEKLFF.

The gene calls are TRBV6-2 or TRBV6-3 and TRBJ1-2, with D hard to call. The V and J ends lost 6 bases and 2 bases respectively, with 10 bases between them. This CDR3 region has 13 residues. CDR1 and CDR2 from the germline V gene are MNHEY and SVGEGT. Here the CDR3 DNA reads TGTGCCAGCAGCTTGGACGGAAACTATGGCTACACCTTC. It translates to CASSLDGNYGYTF.

The chain links TRBV9 to TRBJ2-1, with TRBD2 matching 9 bases. This CDR3 is built from 15 residues. Trimming at V came to 2 bases and at J to 3 bases, leaving 3 bases not matched to a gene. Germline CDR1 is SGDLS and CDR2 is YYNGEE. The CDR3 spells CASSVSGGNYNEQFF. The CDR3 DNA is TGTGCCAGCAGCGTCAGCGGGGGGAACTACAATGAGCAGTTCTTC.

V gene TRBV10-3 combines with J gene TRBJ1-3, with unresolved D. V was trimmed by 6 bases and J by 4 bases, leaving 10 bases between them. Looked up from germline, CDR1 is ENHRY and CDR2 is SYGVKD. The CDR3 length is 13 residues. The CDR3 region is CAISGVPGNTIYF. Written as DNA, the CDR3 is TGTGCCATCAGCGGGGTTCCCGGAAACACCATATATTTT.

The chain employs TRBV24-1 and TRBJ2-7; the D gene is possibly TRBD2 (6 bases). V dropped 4 bases and J dropped 2 bases, with 11 bases sitting between them. Germline assignment: CDR1 KGHDR and CDR2 SFDVKD. This CDR3 is built from 14 residues. The CDR3: CATSDAGSTYEQYF. CDR3 DNA sequence: TGTGCCACCAGTGACGCCGGGAGCACCTACGAGCAGTACTTC.

This chain joins TRBV6-5 and TRBJ1-1; tentative D call: TRBD1 (5 bases). Germline CDR1 is MNHEY and CDR2 is SVGAGI. The CDR3 has 13 amino acids. V was pared by 7 bases and J by 4 bases, with 13 bases between. CDR3 nucleotide sequence: TGTGCCAGCACCCCGGGGGGGGGCACTGAAGCTTTCTTT. This codes for CASTPGGGTEAFF.

This clone has only one observation. The chain couples TRBV11-2 to TRBJ1-6; 10 bases are shared with TRBD1. The CDR3 sequence is 15 residues long. The V segment lost 3 bases and the J segment 4 bases; nucleotides outside the gene matches: 0. CDR1 and CDR2 (germline): SGHAT, FQNNGV. The CDR3 region is CASSLDRGYNSPLHF. CDR3 sequence (DNA): TGTGCCAGCAGCTTGGACAGGGGGTATAATTCACCCCTCCACTTT.

V and J are TRBV10-2 and TRBJ2-5; D is ambiguous. Germline V gives CDR1 WSHSY, CDR2 SAAADI. The CDR3 has 16 residues. V dropped 3 bases and J dropped 2 bases, with 16 bases sitting between them. CDR3 DNA sequence: TGCGCCAGCAGTGATGTTTCGCGGAGCGATCAAGAGACCCAGTACTTC. As protein: CASSDVSRSDQETQYF.

The chain links TRBV5-4 to TRBJ1-2; D call uncertain. Germline assignment: CDR1 SGHNT and CDR2 YYREEE (reference sequence). This CDR3 comprises 13 residues. Trimming shortened V by 0 bases and J by 6 bases, and 9 bases separated the two germline ends. CDR3 in DNA: TGTGCCAGCAGCTTGGGGCCAGAAAATGGCTACACCTTC. It yields the protein CASSLGPENGYTF.

The chain is built from TRBV28 and TRBJ2-7; 9 nucleotides match TRBD2. Germline CDR1 MDHEN, CDR2 SYDVKM. V was clipped by 8 bases and J by 2 bases; unmatched bases: 4. This CDR3 has 13 amino acids. The CDR3 here is CASQTSGAYEQYF. The CDR3 DNA is TGTGCCAGCCAGACTAGCGGAGCCTACGAGCAGTACTTC.

The chain uses TRBV11-2 and TRBJ2-7, with 9 positions matching TRBD1. In germline, CDR1 is SGHAT, CDR2 FQNNGV. After removal of 6 bases from V and 4 bases from J, the junction contained 13 bases not matched to a gene. The CDR3 is made up of 16 amino acids. CDR3 sequence (DNA): TGTGCCAGCAGTTATACCGGGACAGGGTTGGCTTACGAGCAGTACTTC. Translated, it gives CASSYTGTGLAYEQYF. Full variable domain (outside the CDR3, taken from reference TRBV11-2 and TRBJ2-7): EAGVAQSPRYKIIEKRQSVAFWCNPISGHATLYWYQQILGQGPKLLIQFQNNGVVDDSQLPKDRFSAERLKGVDSTLKIQPAKLEDSAVYLCASSYTGTGLAYEQYFGPGTRLTVT.

V is TRBV9 and J is TRBJ1-1; D may be TRBD1 (6 bases). Germline V gene sequence: CDR1 SGDLS, CDR2 YYNGEE. The length of the CDR3 is 15 residues. Trimming took off 0 bases at V and 1 base at J, with 10 bases between the two ends. CDR3 coding DNA: TGTGCCAGCAGCGTAGAAGACAGGTGGAACACTGAAGCTTTCTTT. Translated, it gives CASSVEDRWNTEAFF.

This chain links TRBV20-1 with TRBJ1-5; TRBD1 aligns across 9 bases. Germline values: CDR1 DFQATT, CDR2 SNEGSKA (reference sequence). This CDR3 contains 14 residues. V was pared by 4 bases and J by 6 bases, with 7 bases of the junction left unmatched. The CDR3 coding sequence is TGCAGTGCTACTGATGGACAGGGGTCTCAGCCCCAGCATTTT. This translates into CSATDGQGSQPQHF.

V usage is TRBV29-1 and J usage is TRBJ1-1; 7 bases are shared with TRBD1. CDR1 is SQVTM and CDR2 is ANQGSEA in the germline V gene. CDR3 length: 13 residues. With 4 bases clipped from V and 3 bases from J, the junction kept 5 bases outside the gene matches. The CDR3 nucleotides are TGCAGCGTTGGAGGACAGGCCTACACTGAAGCTTTCTTT. Amino acid sequence: CSVGGQAYTEAFF.

The rearrangement joins TRBV19 to TRBJ1-5; D not certain. This CDR3 has 13 residues. The V gene's germline CDR1 is LNHDA and CDR2 SQIVND (reference sequence). Between the trimmed V and J ends, which lost 7 bases and 0 bases, there was a span of 7 bases. This chain's CDR3 is CASNYYSNQPQHF. Written as DNA, the CDR3 is TGTGCCAGTAATTATTATAGCAATCAGCCCCAGCATTTT.

In DNA, the CDR3 is TGCGCCAGCAGTGCCGTAGGTAGCGGGGTAGGCAATGAGCAGTTCTTC. This encodes CASSAVGSGVGNEQFF. The chain employs TRBV4-3 and TRBJ2-1; 8 bases are shared with TRBD2. Germline V CDR1 and CDR2: LGHNA, YSLEER. The ends lost 6 bases at V and 6 bases at J; junction bases unmatched: 13. The CDR3 is made up of 16 amino acids.

The chain links TRBV13 to TRBJ1-3; D gene uncertain. Germline CDR1 and CDR2: PRHDT and FYEKMQ (reference sequence). CDR3 size: 15 residues. The V end lost 5 bases, the J end lost 0 bases, and 11 bases lay between the germline ends. CDR3 residues: CASSPGRRSGNTIYF. CDR3 bases: TGTGCCAGCAGCCCTGGACGGCGCTCTGGAAACACCATATATTTT.

This clone has only one observation. The V and J genes are TRBV2 and TRBJ1-2; 9 bases align to TRBD1. The CDR3 is 14 amino acids. After removal of 5 bases from V and 3 bases from J, the junction contained 4 bases not matched to a gene. The germline CDR1 and CDR2 sequences are SNHLY and FYNNEI. DNA for the CDR3: TGTGCCAGCAGTCCGGGACAGGGATACTATGGCTACACCTTC. Its protein is CASSPGQGYYGYTF.

The chain employs TRBV2 and TRBJ2-7; D is undetermined. Trimming stripped 6 bases from V and 6 bases from J, with 6 bases between. The length of the CDR3 is 10 residues. From germline, CDR1 is SNHLY and CDR2 FYNNEI. The CDR3 region is CASSRSEQYF. In DNA form, the CDR3 reads TGTGCCAGCAGCCGTTCCGAGCAGTACTTC.

This clone appeared once. The V gene is TRBV7-9, the J gene TRBJ1-6; D is uncertain. The germline V gene encodes CDR1 SEHNR and CDR2 FQNEAQ (reference sequence). The CDR3 spans 18 residues. Trimming removed 0 bases at V and 3 bases at J, with 15 bases between. The CDR3 loop is CASSLARWENDYNSPLHF. CDR3 DNA: TGTGCCAGCAGCTTAGCGCGCTGGGAAAACGACTATAATTCACCCCTCCACTTT.

On this clone: The junction departs from the called germline gene at one end, perhaps through a read error. The genes are TRBV14 and TRBJ1-2; D ambiguous. The CDR3 consists of 16 residues. The germline V gene encodes CDR1 SGHDN and CDR2 FVKESK. CDR3 region: CASSQVSLGSGYDYTF. The CDR3 DNA follows: TGTGCCAGCAGCCAAGTATCCTTAGGGAGTGGCTATGACTACACCTTC.

CDR3 bases: TGTGCCAGCAGCGTAGAGCCGGTGAGCACTGAAGCTTTCTTT. Translated, it gives CASSVEPVSTEAFF. V usage is TRBV9 and J usage is TRBJ1-1; D call uncertain. V was cut by 0 bases and J by 4 bases, with 10 bases left in between. Germline lookup yields CDR1 SGDLS and CDR2 YYNGEE. The CDR3 has 14 residues.

The rearrangement uses TRBV29-1 and TRBJ1-3; no reliable D call. This CDR3 region has 13 residues. CDR1 is SQVTM, CDR2 ANQGSEA, per germline. V lost 6 bases and J 4 bases, leaving 13 bases between the germline ends. CDR3 bases: TGCAGCGTCTCGGTTCAAGCAGGAAACACCATATATTTT. Translating gives CSVSVQAGNTIYF.

The J gene is TRBJ2-5, the V gene TRBV25-1, with D perhaps being TRBD1 or TRBD2 (6 bases each). Germline V gene lookup returns CDR1 MGHDK and CDR2 SYGVNS. V lost 5 bases and J 3 bases, leaving 16 bases between the germline ends. The CDR3 contains 15 residues. CDR3 sequence reads: CASSPVEGGKETQYF. CDR3 bases: TGTGCCAGCAGTCCCGTGGAGGGGGGAAAAGAGACCCAGTACTTC.